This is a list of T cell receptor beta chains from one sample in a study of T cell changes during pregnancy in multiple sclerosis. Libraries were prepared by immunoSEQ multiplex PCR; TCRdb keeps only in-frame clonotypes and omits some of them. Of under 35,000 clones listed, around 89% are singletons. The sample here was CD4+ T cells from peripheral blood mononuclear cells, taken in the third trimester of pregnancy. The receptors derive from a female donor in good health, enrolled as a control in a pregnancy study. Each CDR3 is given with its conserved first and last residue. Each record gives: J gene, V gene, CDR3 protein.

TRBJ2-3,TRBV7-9,CASSPSGGGLRATDTQYF
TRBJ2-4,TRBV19,CASSIDRKNIQYF
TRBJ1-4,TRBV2,CASRDTGGWGEKLFF
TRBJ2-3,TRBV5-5,CASSTLSGEFQDTQYF
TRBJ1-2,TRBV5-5,CASSAGQFGANYGYTF
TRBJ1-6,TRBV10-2,CASSRTGGFGDSPLHF
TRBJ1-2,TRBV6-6,CASSYGRQAIYGYTF
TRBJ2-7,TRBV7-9,CASSEGRAGGSEQYF
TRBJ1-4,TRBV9,CASSVEWAGGYDEKLFF
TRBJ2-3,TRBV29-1,CSVTGTSGTDTQYF
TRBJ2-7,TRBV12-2,CASRSETSGYEQYF
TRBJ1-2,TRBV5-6,CASSRDRQDYGYTF
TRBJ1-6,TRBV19,CASSIEQGSPLHF
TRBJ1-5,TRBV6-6,CATLGQGQSQPQHF
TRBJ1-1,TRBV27,CASSFEVRTEAFF
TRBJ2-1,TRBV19,CASTSGIHSYNEQFF
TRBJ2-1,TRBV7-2,CASSSVAVSYNEQFF
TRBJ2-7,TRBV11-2,CASSLAPGRTYEQYF
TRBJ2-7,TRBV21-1,CASIEAGYDEQYF
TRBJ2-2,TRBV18,CASSPRGNTGELFF
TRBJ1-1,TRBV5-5,CASSFYEGLGTEAFF
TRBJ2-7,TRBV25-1,CASSPSGGQGKGYEQYF